These T cell receptor beta chains were read from a single sample in a study of blood T cell repertoires in COVID-19. The assay was immunoSEQ multiplex PCR, and TCRdb's table has in-frame clones only and misses some. Of roughly 300,000 clones detected, 65% to 90% appear once; the ten largest clones hold just over 7%. The specimen was peripheral blood. Receptors originate from a human donor in a cohort sampled during active COVID-19. CDR3s include the opening cysteine and the closing phenylalanine or tryptophan. The order of the fields is CDR3 protein, CDR3 DNA, V gene, D gene, J gene, clone size, CDR3 length. D genes are given only for firm matches. The size entry is marked missing in some rows and otherwise reads once, few, many or a size class.

CDR3aa: CASSLTGVSSTGELFF; CDR3nt: TGTGCCAGCAGCTTGACAGGGGTCTCATCCACCGGGGAGCTGTTTTTT; v_gene: TRBV5-8; d_gene: TRBD1; j_gene: TRBJ2-2; abundance: -; len: 16
CDR3aa: CASSPRGTGVGLTEAFF; CDR3nt: TGTGCCAGCAGCCCGAGGGGGACAGGGGTGGGTCTAACTGAAGCTTTCTTT; v_gene: TRBV11-2; d_gene: TRBD1; j_gene: TRBJ1-1; abundance: -; len: 17
CDR3aa: CASMEKLAGYNEQFF; CDR3nt: TGTGCCAGCATGGAGAAACTAGCGGGATACAATGAGCAGTTCTTC; v_gene: TRBV2; d_gene: TRBD2; j_gene: TRBJ2-1; abundance: once; len: 15
CDR3aa: CASSGTSGVGGELFF; CDR3nt: TGTGCCAGCAGTGGGACTAGCGGGGTAGGCGGGGAGCTGTTTTTT; v_gene: TRBV19; d_gene: TRBD2; j_gene: TRBJ2-2; abundance: -; len: 15
CDR3aa: CASSLVQGPTYEQYF; CDR3nt: TGTGCCAGCAGCTTGGTCCAGGGCCCAACCTACGAGCAGTACTTC; v_gene: TRBV5-4; d_gene: -; j_gene: TRBJ2-7; abundance: -; len: 15
CDR3aa: CASSLTGRYGYTF; CDR3nt: TGTGCCAGCAGCTTAACAGGGCGCTATGGCTACACCTTC; v_gene: TRBV7-9; d_gene: -; j_gene: TRBJ1-2; abundance: -; len: 13
CDR3aa: CASSQTGGDYGYTF; CDR3nt: TGCGCCAGCAGCCAAACAGGGGGCGACTATGGCTACACCTTC; v_gene: TRBV4-1; d_gene: TRBD1; j_gene: TRBJ1-2; abundance: -; len: 14
CDR3aa: CASLELGAYEQYF; CDR3nt: TGTGCCAGTTTAGAGCTCGGAGCCTACGAGCAGTACTTC; v_gene: TRBV7-9; d_gene: -; j_gene: TRBJ2-7; abundance: -; len: 13
CDR3aa: CASSGQGRTGELFF; CDR3nt: TGTGCCAGTAGTGGACAGGGGCGGACCGGGGAGCTGTTTTTT; v_gene: TRBV19; d_gene: TRBD1; j_gene: TRBJ2-2; abundance: -; len: 14
CDR3aa: CASSTVGGTEAFF; CDR3nt: TGTGCCAGTAGTACTGTGGGGGGAACTGAAGCTTTCTTT; v_gene: TRBV19; d_gene: -; j_gene: TRBJ1-1; abundance: many; len: 13
CDR3aa: CASRPGQGLVHEQYF; CDR3nt: TGTGCCAGCAGACCGGGACAGGGTTTGGTCCACGAGCAGTACTTC; v_gene: TRBV6-5; d_gene: TRBD1; j_gene: TRBJ2-7; abundance: -; len: 15
CDR3aa: CATSDNRGSYEQYF; CDR3nt: TGTGCCACCAGTGATAACAGGGGGTCCTACGAGCAGTACTTC; v_gene: TRBV24-1; d_gene: TRBD1; j_gene: TRBJ2-7; abundance: -; len: 14
CDR3aa: CASRSSGNTIYF; CDR3nt: TGTGCCAGCAGGAGCTCTGGAAACACCATATATTTT; v_gene: TRBV6-5; d_gene: -; j_gene: TRBJ1-3; abundance: -; len: 12
CDR3aa: CAWSTGTSGERDTQYF; CDR3nt: TGTGCCTGGAGTACCGGGACTAGCGGGGAAAGAGATACGCAGTATTTT; v_gene: TRBV30; d_gene: TRBD2; j_gene: TRBJ2-3; abundance: many; len: 16
CDR3aa: CASSHGTLQAKNIQYF; CDR3nt: TGTGCCAGCTCACACGGGACTCTCCAAGCCAAAAACATTCAGTACTTC; v_gene: TRBV18; d_gene: -; j_gene: TRBJ2-4; abundance: -; len: 16
CDR3aa: CASNRRGGSTEAFF; CDR3nt: TGTGCCAGCAACCGACGAGGAGGGAGCACTGAAGCTTTCTTT; v_gene: TRBV3-1/TRBV3-2; d_gene: -; j_gene: TRBJ1-1; abundance: once; len: 14
CDR3aa: CSASRENNEQFF; CDR3nt: TGCAGTGCTAGTCGGGAAAACAATGAGCAGTTCTTC; v_gene: TRBV20-1; d_gene: -; j_gene: TRBJ2-1; abundance: -; len: 12
CDR3aa: CAISGTAYEQYF; CDR3nt: TGTGCCATCAGTGGGACAGCCTACGAGCAGTACTTC; v_gene: TRBV10-3; d_gene: -; j_gene: TRBJ2-7; abundance: -; len: 12
CDR3aa: CASSVSYQETQYF; CDR3nt: TGTGCCAGCAGCGTCTCGTACCAAGAGACCCAGTACTTC; v_gene: TRBV9; d_gene: -; j_gene: TRBJ2-5; abundance: -; len: 13
CDR3aa: CASSLLYSTDTYEQYF; CDR3nt: TGTGCCAGCAGCTTACTCTACTCGACAGATACCTACGAGCAGTACTTC; v_gene: TRBV7-9; d_gene: -; j_gene: TRBJ2-7; abundance: -; len: 16
CDR3aa: CASSRTTSGYTF; CDR3nt: TGTGCCAGCAGCCGCACAACAAGTGGCTACACCTTC; v_gene: TRBV3-1/TRBV3-2; d_gene: -; j_gene: TRBJ1-2; abundance: -; len: 12
CDR3aa: CASSLGDRATNEKLFF; CDR3nt: TGTGCCAGCAGCTTAGGGGACAGGGCAACTAATGAAAAACTGTTTTTT; v_gene: TRBV7-9; d_gene: TRBD1; j_gene: TRBJ1-4; abundance: -; len: 16
CDR3aa: CASSLAGQPQHF; CDR3nt: TGTGCCAGCAGCTTAGCCGGTCAGCCCCAGCATTTT; v_gene: TRBV7-9; d_gene: -; j_gene: TRBJ1-5; abundance: -; len: 12
CDR3aa: CASSWGLGEGDTEAFF; CDR3nt: TGTGCCAGCAGCTGGGGCTTAGGGGAAGGGGACACTGAAGCTTTCTTT; v_gene: TRBV5-4; d_gene: -; j_gene: TRBJ1-1; abundance: -; len: 16
CDR3aa: CASRSWGGHTDTQYF; CDR3nt: TGTGCCAGCAGGTCTTGGGGGGGGCACACAGATACGCAGTATTTT; v_gene: TRBV28; d_gene: -; j_gene: TRBJ2-3; abundance: -; len: 15
CDR3aa: CASSQLGNTEAFF; CDR3nt: TGTGCCAGCAGCCAACTCGGGAACACTGAAGCTTTCTTT; v_gene: TRBV3-1/TRBV3-2; d_gene: -; j_gene: TRBJ1-1; abundance: -; len: 13
CDR3aa: CATSDGRLNEQFF; CDR3nt: TGTGCCACCAGCGATGGGAGACTCAATGAGCAGTTCTTC; v_gene: TRBV15; d_gene: -; j_gene: TRBJ2-1; abundance: -; len: 13
CDR3aa: CATSQGGWNQPQHF; CDR3nt: TGTGCCACCAGTCAGGGAGGTTGGAATCAGCCCCAGCATTTT; v_gene: TRBV24-1; d_gene: -; j_gene: TRBJ1-5; abundance: -; len: 14
CDR3aa: CSVYSGGGSYEQYF; CDR3nt: TGCAGCGTCTATAGCGGGGGGGGTTCCTACGAGCAGTACTTC; v_gene: TRBV29-1; d_gene: TRBD2; j_gene: TRBJ2-7; abundance: -; len: 14
CDR3aa: CASSPPAGADSPLHF; CDR3nt: TGTGCCAGCTCACCACCGGCAGGGGCGGATTCACCCCTCCACTTT; v_gene: TRBV18; d_gene: -; j_gene: TRBJ1-6; abundance: few; len: 15
CDR3aa: CASSLTGTPNSPLHF; CDR3nt: TGTGCCAGCAGCCTAACCGGGACACCGAATTCACCCCTCCACTTT; v_gene: TRBV7-2; d_gene: -; j_gene: TRBJ1-6; abundance: few; len: 15
CDR3aa: CAWSPLGDEKLFF; CDR3nt: TGTGCCTGGAGTCCTTTGGGAGACGAAAAACTGTTTTTT; v_gene: TRBV30; d_gene: -; j_gene: TRBJ1-4; abundance: -; len: 13
CDR3aa: CATSRDLDYHVFF; CDR3nt: TGTGCCACCAGCAGAGATCTTGACTACCATGTTTTCTTT; v_gene: TRBV15; d_gene: -; j_gene: TRBJ1-1; abundance: -; len: 13
CDR3aa: CASSLRRMNTEAFF; CDR3nt: TGTGCCAGCAGTTTACGGCGGATGAACACTGAAGCTTTCTTT; v_gene: TRBV27; d_gene: -; j_gene: TRBJ1-1; abundance: -; len: 14
CDR3aa: CASSLVAPGQGRTLPQHF; CDR3nt: TGTGCCAGCAGTTTAGTCGCTCCGGGACAGGGGCGGACCCTGCCCCAGCATTTT; v_gene: TRBV27; d_gene: TRBD1; j_gene: TRBJ1-5; abundance: -; len: 18
CDR3aa: CASSSDTEAFF; CDR3nt: TGCGCCAGCAGCTCTGACACTGAAGCTTTCTTT; v_gene: TRBV5-1; d_gene: -; j_gene: TRBJ1-1; abundance: -; len: 11
CDR3aa: CASTDKADTQYF; CDR3nt: TGCGCCAGCACCGACAAAGCAGATACGCAGTATTTT; v_gene: TRBV5-1; d_gene: -; j_gene: TRBJ2-3; abundance: once; len: 12
CDR3aa: CASSMWQGDEKLFF; CDR3nt: TGTGCCAGTAGTATGTGGCAGGGTGATGAAAAACTGTTTTTT; v_gene: TRBV19; d_gene: -; j_gene: TRBJ1-4; abundance: once; len: 14
CDR3aa: CASSYRDLDTGELFF; CDR3nt: TGTGCCAGCAGCTACCGGGACTTAGACACCGGGGAGCTGTTTTTT; v_gene: TRBV3-1/TRBV3-2; d_gene: -; j_gene: TRBJ2-2; abundance: once; len: 15
CDR3aa: CASVGQPTGELFF; CDR3nt: TGTGCCAGCGTGGGACAGCCCACCGGGGAGCTGTTTTTT; v_gene: TRBV2; d_gene: TRBD1; j_gene: TRBJ2-2; abundance: -; len: 13
CDR3aa: CASAPRLSDTQYF; CDR3nt: TGTGCTAGTGCCCCCAGGTTATCCGATACGCAGTATTTT; v_gene: TRBV12-5; d_gene: -; j_gene: TRBJ2-3; abundance: -; len: 13
CDR3aa: CASSWSLRTSGGRGTQYF; CDR3nt: TGCGCCAGCAGCTGGTCGTTGAGGACTAGCGGGGGTAGAGGGACCCAGTACTTC; v_gene: TRBV5-1; d_gene: TRBD2; j_gene: TRBJ2-5; abundance: -; len: 18
CDR3aa: CSVELWGQGRPGNTIYF; CDR3nt: TGCAGCGTCGAGCTATGGGGACAGGGCCGGCCGGGAAACACCATATATTTT; v_gene: TRBV29-1; d_gene: TRBD1; j_gene: TRBJ1-3; abundance: -; len: 17
CDR3aa: CASLFSETQYF; CDR3nt: TGTGCCAGTCTGTTCTCGGAGACCCAGTACTTC; v_gene: TRBV6-5; d_gene: -; j_gene: TRBJ2-5; abundance: -; len: 11
CDR3aa: CASSYSQGLATEAFF; CDR3nt: TGTGCCAGCAGTTACTCCCAGGGATTGGCCACTGAAGCTTTCTTT; v_gene: TRBV6-6; d_gene: -; j_gene: TRBJ1-1; abundance: -; len: 15
CDR3aa: CAWRPNAGLPLHF; CDR3nt: TGTGCCTGGAGGCCTAATGCAGGGTTACCCCTCCACTTT; v_gene: TRBV30; d_gene: -; j_gene: TRBJ1-6; abundance: -; len: 13
CDR3aa: CASSYKTSGVHNEQFF; CDR3nt: TGCGCCAGCAGCTATAAGACTAGCGGGGTTCACAATGAGCAGTTCTTC; v_gene: TRBV5-1; d_gene: TRBD2; j_gene: TRBJ2-1; abundance: -; len: 16